Below are 32 T cell receptor beta chains sequenced from a single sample in a study of shared clonotypes between healthy human individuals. The method was immunoSEQ multiplex PCR; TCRdb's version includes in-frame clones alone and lacks a portion of them. The table shows around 750,000 clones, with about 74% occurring only once. The sequenced material came from memory CD4+ T cells sorted from blood. The subset: CD45RA-negative fraction. These receptors were obtained from a woman aged 30 to 39 in good health.

To note about this clone: With a much larger clone just one base away, this may be a read error. The chain couples TRBV6-5 to TRBJ2-7; D ambiguous. There are 12 residues in the CDR3. From germline, CDR1 is MNHEY and CDR2 SVGAGI. The CDR3 bases are TGTGTCAGCAGTTCCAGCTCCTACGAGCAGTACTTC. Its translation: CVSSSSSYEQYF.

The chain recombines TRBV6-1 with TRBJ2-1; D gene unclear. The length of the CDR3 is 13 residues. The V end was cut by 2 bases, the J end by 9 bases, with 11 bases between. Germline V gene sequence: CDR1 MNHNS, CDR2 SASEGT. CDR3 amino acids: CASSERSPPEQFF. CDR3 DNA: TGTGCCAGCAGTGAACGGTCACCGCCTGAGCAGTTCTTC.

The rearrangement joins TRBV9 to TRBJ2-5, with unresolved D. The CDR3 is made up of 10 amino acids. CDR1 is SGDLS, CDR2 YYNGEE, per germline. V lost 10 bases to trimming and J lost 1 base, with 5 bases between them. The CDR3 region has the DNA TGTGCCTCGGGCCAAGAGACCCAGTACTTC. This translates into CASGQETQYF.

This clone was found a few times. This sequence joins TRBV2 and TRBJ2-3; the match to TRBD2 covers 9 bases. The trim removed 4 bases at V and 5 bases at J, leaving 7 bases unmatched. CDR1 is SNHLY, CDR2 FYNNEI, per germline. The CDR3 runs 15 residues. The DNA of the CDR3 is TGTGCCAGCAGTGCGGCGGGAGGGCTTAGAGATACGCAGTATTTT. As protein: CASSAAGGLRDTQYF.

This chain connects TRBV13 to TRBJ1-1; possibly TRBD1 for D (5 bases). The CDR3 is 11 amino acids. Germline V CDR1 and CDR2: PRHDT, FYEKMQ (reference sequence). Trimming removed 5 bases at V and 11 bases at J, with 12 bases between. CDR3 residues: CASSSRVRAFF. DNA for the CDR3: TGTGCCAGCAGCAGCAGGGTTAGGGCTTTCTTT.

This chain connects TRBV5-4 to TRBJ2-6, with 7 nucleotides matching TRBD1. Germline CDR1 is SGHNT and CDR2 is YYREEE (reference sequence). This CDR3 has 15 amino acids. J gave up 0 bases and V 9 bases, and 6 bases lay outside the gene matches. The CDR3 region has the DNA TGTGCCACCCCCAACAGGGGCTCTGGGGCCAACGTCCTGACTTTC. Protein product: CATPNRGSGANVLTF.

In the case of this clone: Other nucleotide sequences from this sample produce the same CDR3. CDR3 amino acids: CASSLGAGVYEQYF. The CDR3, as DNA: TGCGCCAGCAGCTTGGGAGCGGGAGTCTACGAGCAGTACTTC. The V and J genes are TRBV5-1 and TRBJ2-7; 8 positions agree with TRBD2. CDR1 and CDR2 from the germline V gene are SGHRS and YFSETQ. The CDR3 length is 14 residues. With V trimmed by 0 bases and J by 3 bases, 2 bases remained unmatched. The full variable domain, in which reference TRBV5-1 and TRBJ2-7 provide the parts outside the CDR3, is KAGVTQTPRYLIKTRGQQVTLSCSPISGHRSVSWYQQTPGQGLQFLFEYFSETQRNKGNFPGRFSGRQFSNSRSEMNVSTLELGDSALYLCASSLGAGVYEQYFGPGTRLTVT.

The gene calls are TRBV6-6 and TRBJ2-7; 9 bases map to TRBD1. V shed 4 bases and J 6 bases; nucleotides not matched to a gene: 7. Germline V gene sequence: CDR1 MNHNY, CDR2 SVGAGI (reference sequence). This CDR3 region has 14 residues. CDR3 protein: CASSSEGQGFEQYF. CDR3 sequence (DNA): TGTGCCAGCAGTTCAGAAGGACAGGGGTTCGAGCAGTACTTC.

V is TRBV27 and J is TRBJ2-7; 8 bases are a match to TRBD2. The germline CDR1 and CDR2 sequences are MNHEY and SMNVEV (reference sequence). The CDR3 extends over 16 amino acids. V shed 6 bases, J shed 6 bases, and the junction held 16 bases outside the gene matches. In DNA, the CDR3 is TGTGCCAGCAGAAAAAATGCCGGGACTAGTTTTTCCGAGCAGTACTTC. Residues: CASRKNAGTSFSEQYF.

This chain uses TRBV19 with TRBJ2-7; D is possibly TRBD1 or TRBD2 (5 bases each). V lost 2 bases, J lost 7 bases, and 18 bases lay in between. CDR1 and CDR2 (germline): LNHDA, SQIVND (reference sequence). The CDR3 contains 15 residues. This CDR3 is CASSISGALGGEQYF. The DNA for the CDR3 is TGTGCCAGTAGTATAAGTGGGGCCCTAGGAGGAGAGCAGTACTTC. The full variable domain, with the rest looked up from reference TRBV19 and TRBJ2-7, is DGGITQSPKYLFRKEGQNVTLSCEQNLNHDAMYWYRQDPGQGLRLIYYSQIVNDFQKGDIAEGYSVSREKKESFPLTVTSAQKNPTAFYLCASSISGALGGEQYFGPGTRLTVT.

J is TRBJ1-1 and V is TRBV27, with D possibly TRBD1 on 6 matching bases. The CDR3 sequence is 13 residues long. V dropped 4 bases and J dropped 10 bases, with 16 bases sitting between them. Per germline, CDR1 MNHEY and CDR2 SMNVEV (reference sequence). CDR3 in amino acids: CASSYAGARVAFF. CDR3 nucleotides: TGTGCCAGCAGTTATGCAGGGGCAAGGGTAGCTTTCTTT.

There are a few counts of this clone. This chain joins TRBV19 and TRBJ1-5; D not resolved. Trimming took off 3 bases at V and 1 base at J, with 16 bases between the two ends. The CDR3 is 17 amino acids. Germline CDR1 and CDR2: LNHDA and SQIVND (reference sequence). The CDR3 DNA is TGTGCCAGTAGTATGAGTAAGACGACGGACAGCAATCAGCCCCAGCATTTT. It specifies CASSMSKTTDSNQPQHF.

Turning to this clone: The identical CDR3 is also encoded by other nucleotide sequences in the sample. The chain employs TRBV28 and TRBJ1-4; 7 bases line up with TRBD1. With 4 bases clipped from V and 4 bases from J, the junction kept 3 bases outside the gene matches. The CDR3 runs 14 residues. The V gene's germline CDR1 is MDHEN and CDR2 SYDVKM. The CDR3 protein is CASSSGQLNEKLFF. The CDR3 DNA sequence: TGTGCCAGCAGTTCGGGACAGCTTAATGAAAAACTGTTTTTT.

This clone was recorded only once. The rearrangement links TRBV28 to TRBJ1-3, with no clear D. The CDR3 runs to 15 residues. Germline loops: CDR1 MDHEN, CDR2 SYDVKM. The ends were cut back, 3 bases at V and 0 bases at J, with 9 bases in the middle. This chain's CDR3 is CASSFVQSSGNTIYF. In DNA, the CDR3 is TGTGCCAGCAGTTTTGTGCAATCCTCTGGAAACACCATATATTTT.

The chain combines TRBV19 with TRBJ2-3; 8 bases agree with TRBD2. Germline assignment: CDR1 LNHDA and CDR2 SQIVND (reference sequence). This CDR3 is 13 amino acids long. V gave up 4 bases and J gave up 3 bases; unmatched junction bases: 0. The CDR3 DNA reads as TGTGCCAGTAGTAGCGGGAGGACAGATACGCAGTATTTT. This translates into CASSSGRTDTQYF.

The CDR3 DNA reads TGTGCCAGCAGTCCAACTTCAGGACAGAGGCCCGGGGAGCTGTTTTTT. Encoded protein: CASSPTSGQRPGELFF. The gene calls are TRBV27 and TRBJ2-2; weak D call: TRBD1 (6 bases). V gave up 5 bases and J gave up 6 bases, with 19 bases separating them. The CDR3 is 16 residues long. The V gene's germline CDR1 is MNHEY and CDR2 SMNVEV (reference sequence).

The V and J genes are TRBV28 and TRBJ1-5; D uncertain. The CDR3 totals 13 residues. CDR1 MDHEN and CDR2 SYDVKM come from the germline V gene. The V end was cut by 4 bases, the J end by 5 bases, with 9 bases between. The CDR3 sequence is CASSSIPYQPQHF. The CDR3 DNA is TGTGCCAGCAGTTCTATCCCTTATCAGCCCCAGCATTTT.

The J gene is TRBJ1-1, the V gene TRBV7-8; D is uncertain. The CDR3 is made up of 13 amino acids. V shed 7 bases and J shed 0 bases, with 9 bases lying between them. Germline V gives CDR1 SGHVS, CDR2 FQNEAQ. CDR3 sequence: CASTTYLNTEAFF. CDR3 nucleotides: TGTGCCAGCACAACGTACCTGAACACTGAAGCTTTCTTT.

The chain carries TRBV5-1 and TRBJ2-7; no firm D call. Germline CDR1 and CDR2: SGHRS and YFSETQ. V was clipped by 4 bases and J by 7 bases, with 9 bases between them. CDR3 size: 11 residues. The CDR3 sequence: CASSRPVEQYF. CDR3 in DNA: TGCGCCAGCAGCAGACCTGTGGAGCAGTACTTC.

This clone appeared once. The V and J genes are TRBV5-1 and TRBJ2-7; TRBD2 aligns across 11 bases. V shed 0 bases, J shed 7 bases, and the junction held 15 bases outside the gene matches. Germline V gives CDR1 SGHRS, CDR2 YFSETQ. The CDR3 is made up of 18 amino acids. This CDR3 is CASSLDAWQTSGIGEQYF. CDR3 sequence (DNA): TGCGCCAGCAGCTTGGACGCGTGGCAGACTAGCGGGATAGGTGAGCAGTACTTC.

J is TRBJ2-2 and V is TRBV28; 9 bases map to TRBD1. J was trimmed by 1 base and V by 4 bases; bases with no gene match: 7. The germline V gene encodes CDR1 MDHEN and CDR2 SYDVKM. The CDR3 length is 17 residues. As DNA, the CDR3 is TGTGCCAGCAGTTCACCGGGACAGGGTTTGAACACCGGGGAGCTGTTTTTT. Protein sequence: CASSSPGQGLNTGELFF.

This chain uses TRBV6-5 with TRBJ1-2, with 10 bases identical to TRBD1. Trimming took 6 bases from V and 6 from J; bases not matched to a gene: 4. The CDR3 is 13 residues long. From germline, CDR1 is MNHEY and CDR2 SVGAGI. CDR3: CASRSGTGDGYTF. CDR3 DNA: TGTGCCAGCAGGTCCGGGACAGGGGATGGCTACACCTTC.

The chain couples TRBV6-5 to TRBJ1-1; 9 bases line up with TRBD1. The CDR3 has 13 amino acids. Germline V gives CDR1 MNHEY, CDR2 SVGAGI. Trimming took 10 bases from V and 8 from J; bases not matched to a gene: 11. CDR3: CATSGQGLGEAFF. Written as DNA, the CDR3 is TGTGCCACCTCTGGACAGGGGTTGGGGGAAGCTTTCTTT.

The V call is TRBV18, the J call TRBJ2-2, with 9 bases matching TRBD1. V was clipped by 3 bases and J by 6 bases; unmatched bases: 23. Germline CDR1 and CDR2: KGHSH and LQKENI. The CDR3 contains 21 residues. The CDR3 DNA is TGTGCCAGCTCACCGCAGCTCCTCGGGACAGGGACCACCCTTGGAGCCGGGGAGCTGTTTTTT. The encoded protein is CASSPQLLGTGTTLGAGELFF.

The chain couples TRBV5-5 to TRBJ1-1; D unresolved. Germline V gene sequence: CDR1 SGHKS, CDR2 YYEKEE (reference sequence). The CDR3 has 14 residues. With 4 bases removed from V and 10 bases from J, the gap between germline ends came to 20 bases. CDR3 in DNA: TGTGCCAGCAGCCCAAGTCAGGCGGGCCGGGGAGCTTTCTTT. It yields the protein CASSPSQAGRGAFF.

This clone was seen repeatedly, ten times or more. This chain connects TRBV6-6 to TRBJ1-5, with D possibly matching TRBD1 (5 bases). Trimming pared 5 bases from V and 2 bases from J, leaving 16 bases between. There are 16 residues in the CDR3. Per the germline V gene, CDR1 is MNHNY and CDR2 is SVGAGI (reference sequence). For the CDR3, the DNA is TGTGCCAGCAGTCCCTCAGCCGGGGCAGGCAATCAGCCCCAGCATTTT. This sequence encodes CASSPSAGAGNQPQHF.

This rearrangement joins TRBV5-4 to TRBJ2-7; 8 bases fit TRBD1. Germline assignment: CDR1 SGHNT and CDR2 YYREEE (reference sequence). Trimming cost V 0 bases and J 2 bases; bases outside gene matches: 7. The CDR3 totals 16 residues. The CDR3 protein is CASSLGPDRGTYEQYF. DNA of the CDR3: TGTGCCAGCAGCTTGGGACCCGACAGGGGCACCTACGAGCAGTACTTC.

The V call is TRBV5-5, the J call TRBJ2-1; D might be TRBD2 (5 bases). The CDR3 has 16 residues. Germline-derived CDR1 and CDR2 are SGHKS and YYEKEE (reference sequence). V shed 3 bases and J shed 1 base, with 14 bases lying between them. CDR3 in amino acids: CASSYGLPGSYNEQFF. CDR3 bases: TGTGCCAGCAGCTATGGACTTCCGGGGTCCTACAATGAGCAGTTCTTC.

V usage is TRBV6-5 and J usage is TRBJ2-3; D assignment may be TRBD1 or TRBD2 (5 bases each). Between the trimmed V and J ends, which lost 4 bases and 1 base, there was a span of 9 bases. The length of the CDR3 is 14 residues. Germline V gene sequence: CDR1 MNHEY, CDR2 SVGAGI. The CDR3 DNA reads as TGTGCCAGCAGTTCCCCGGGACGCACAGATACGCAGTATTTT. This translates into CASSSPGRTDTQYF.

The J gene is TRBJ2-1, the V gene TRBV25-1; 8 nucleotides agree with TRBD1. With 5 bases clipped from V and 6 bases from J, the junction kept 6 bases outside the gene matches. Germline V gene sequence: CDR1 MGHDK, CDR2 SYGVNS. This CDR3 is built from 14 residues. CDR3 residues: CASSLQGGTNEQFF. The CDR3 DNA is TGTGCCAGCAGTCTACAGGGGGGTACCAATGAGCAGTTCTTC.

The chain employs TRBV5-1 and TRBJ2-3; D not certain. The length of the CDR3 is 15 residues. V gave up 4 bases and J gave up 0 bases, with 12 bases separating them. Per germline, CDR1 SGHRS and CDR2 YFSETQ. CDR3 in amino acids: CASSPNQYSTDTQYF. CDR3 sequence (DNA): TGCGCCAGCAGCCCAAACCAGTACAGCACAGATACGCAGTATTTT. Based on the CDR3 plus reference TRBV5-1 and TRBJ2-3, the full variable domain is KAGVTQTPRYLIKTRGQQVTLSCSPISGHRSVSWYQQTPGQGLQFLFEYFSETQRNKGNFPGRFSGRQFSNSRSEMNVSTLELGDSALYLCASSPNQYSTDTQYFGPGTRLTVL.

CDR3 DNA: TGTGCCAGCAGTTTACAGGACTACGAGCAGTACTTC. As protein: CASSLQDYEQYF. V and J are TRBV28 and TRBJ2-7, with D hard to call. The V and J ends lost 2 bases and 3 bases respectively, with 5 bases between them. This CDR3 spans 12 amino acids. CDR1 and CDR2 from the germline V gene are MDHEN and SYDVKM.